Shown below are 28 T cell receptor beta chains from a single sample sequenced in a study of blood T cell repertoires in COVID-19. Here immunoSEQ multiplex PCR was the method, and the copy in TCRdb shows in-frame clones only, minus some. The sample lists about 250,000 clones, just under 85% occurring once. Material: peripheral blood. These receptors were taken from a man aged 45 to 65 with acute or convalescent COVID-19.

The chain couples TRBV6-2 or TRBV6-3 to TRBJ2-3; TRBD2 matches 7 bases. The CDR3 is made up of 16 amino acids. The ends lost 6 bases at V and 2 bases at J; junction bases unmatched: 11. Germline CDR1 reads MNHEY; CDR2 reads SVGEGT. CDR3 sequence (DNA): TGTGCCAGCAGCCCTCAAAAGACTAGCTTCACAGATACGCAGTATTTT. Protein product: CASSPQKTSFTDTQYF.

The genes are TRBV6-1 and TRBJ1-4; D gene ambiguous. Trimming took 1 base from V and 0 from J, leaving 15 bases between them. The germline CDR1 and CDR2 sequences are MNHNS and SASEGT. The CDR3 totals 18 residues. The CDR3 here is CASSEVTNTVTTNEKLFF. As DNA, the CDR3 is TGTGCCAGCAGTGAAGTTACAAATACAGTAACAACTAATGAAAAACTGTTTTTT.

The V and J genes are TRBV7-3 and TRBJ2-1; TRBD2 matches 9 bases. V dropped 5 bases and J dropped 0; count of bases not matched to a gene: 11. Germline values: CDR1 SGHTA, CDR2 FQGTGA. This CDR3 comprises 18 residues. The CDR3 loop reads CASSRGTSTAGSYNEQFF. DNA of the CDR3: TGTGCCAGCAGCCGAGGGACTAGCACAGCCGGCTCCTACAATGAGCAGTTCTTC.

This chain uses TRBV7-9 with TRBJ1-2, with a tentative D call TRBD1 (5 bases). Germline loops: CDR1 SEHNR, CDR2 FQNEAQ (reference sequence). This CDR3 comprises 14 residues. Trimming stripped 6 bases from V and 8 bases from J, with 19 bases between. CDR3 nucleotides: TGTGCCAGCAGTCAAGGACAAGTCCTTCAGGGCTACACCTTC. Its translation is CASSQGQVLQGYTF. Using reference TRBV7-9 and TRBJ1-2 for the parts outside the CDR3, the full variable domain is DTGVSQNPRHKITKRGQNVTFRCDPISEHNRLYWYRQTLGQGPEFLTYFQNEAQLEKSRLLSDRFSAERPKGSFSTLEIQRTEQGDSAMYLCASSQGQVLQGYTFGSGTRLTVV.

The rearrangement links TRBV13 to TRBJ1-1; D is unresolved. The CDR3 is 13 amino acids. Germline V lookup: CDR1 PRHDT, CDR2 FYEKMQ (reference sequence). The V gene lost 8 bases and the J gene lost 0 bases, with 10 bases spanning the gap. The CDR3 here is CASAGGVNTEAFF. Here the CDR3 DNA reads TGTGCCAGCGCCGGCGGGGTGAACACTGAAGCTTTCTTT. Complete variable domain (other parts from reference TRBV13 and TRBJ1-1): AAGVIQSPRHLIKEKRETATLKCYPIPRHDTVYWYQQGPGQDPQFLISFYEKMQSDKGSIPDRFSAQQFSDYHSELNMSSLELGDSALYFCASAGGVNTEAFFGQGTRLTVV.

CDR3 region: CASSATLSRNQETQYF. CDR3 sequence (DNA): TGTGCCAGCAGCGCTACCCTTTCCAGGAACCAAGAGACCCAGTACTTC. The genes are TRBV9 and TRBJ2-5; no reliable D call. Germline CDR1 SGDLS, CDR2 YYNGEE. The CDR3 loop spans 16 amino acids. Trimming shortened V by 3 bases and J by 0 bases, and 15 bases separated the two germline ends. Variable domain in full (rest from reference TRBV9 and TRBJ2-5): DSGVTQTPKHLITATGQRVTLRCSPRSGDLSVYWYQQSLDQGLQFLIQYYNGEERAKGNILERFSAQQFPDLHSELNLSSLELGDSALYFCASSATLSRNQETQYFGPGTRLLVL.

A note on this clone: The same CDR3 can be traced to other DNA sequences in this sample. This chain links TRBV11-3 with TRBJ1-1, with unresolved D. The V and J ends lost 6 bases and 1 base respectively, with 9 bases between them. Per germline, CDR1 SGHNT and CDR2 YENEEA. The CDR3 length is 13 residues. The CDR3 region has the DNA TGTGCCAGCAGTTTGTCCGGGAACACTGAAGCTTTCTTT. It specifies CASSLSGNTEAFF.

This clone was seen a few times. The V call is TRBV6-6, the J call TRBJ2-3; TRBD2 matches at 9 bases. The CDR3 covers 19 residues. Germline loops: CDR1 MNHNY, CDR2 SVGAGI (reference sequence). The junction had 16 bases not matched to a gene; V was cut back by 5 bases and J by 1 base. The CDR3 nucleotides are TGTGCCAGCAGTCCCCCCCTCGCGGGGGGGCTGGGAGGCACAGATACGCAGTATTTT. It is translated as CASSPPLAGGLGGTDTQYF.

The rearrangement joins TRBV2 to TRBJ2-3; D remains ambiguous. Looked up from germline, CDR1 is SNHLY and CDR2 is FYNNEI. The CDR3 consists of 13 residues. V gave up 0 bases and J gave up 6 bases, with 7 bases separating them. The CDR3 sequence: CASSEAQADTQYF. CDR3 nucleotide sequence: TGTGCCAGCAGTGAAGCGCAGGCGGATACGCAGTATTTT.

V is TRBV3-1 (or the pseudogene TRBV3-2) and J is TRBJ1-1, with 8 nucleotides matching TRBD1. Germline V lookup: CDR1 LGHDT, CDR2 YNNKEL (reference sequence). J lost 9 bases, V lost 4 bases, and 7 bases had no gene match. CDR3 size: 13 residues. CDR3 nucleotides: TGTGCCAGCAGCCCCGGTGGCAGGGGGCAAGCTTTCTTT. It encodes CASSPGGRGQAFF.

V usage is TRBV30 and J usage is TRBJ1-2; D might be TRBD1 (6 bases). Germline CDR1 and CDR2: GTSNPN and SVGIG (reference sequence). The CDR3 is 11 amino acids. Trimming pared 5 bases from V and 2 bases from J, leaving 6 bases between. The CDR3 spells CAWGQNYGYTF. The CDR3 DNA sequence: TGTGCCTGGGGACAGAACTATGGCTACACCTTC.

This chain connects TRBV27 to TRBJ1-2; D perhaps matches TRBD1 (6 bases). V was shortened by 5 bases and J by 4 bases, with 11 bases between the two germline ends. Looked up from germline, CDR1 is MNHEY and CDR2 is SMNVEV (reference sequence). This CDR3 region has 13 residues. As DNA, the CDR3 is TGTGCCAGCAGTCCCGGGACAATCTATGGCTACACCTTC. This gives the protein CASSPGTIYGYTF.

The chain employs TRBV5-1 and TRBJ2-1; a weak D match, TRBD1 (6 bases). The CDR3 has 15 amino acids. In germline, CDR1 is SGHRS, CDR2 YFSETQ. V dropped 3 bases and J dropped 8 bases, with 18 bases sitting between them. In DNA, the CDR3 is TGCGCCAGCAGCTGGATAGGCAACAGGGAGCATGAGCAGTTCTTC. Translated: CASSWIGNREHEQFF.

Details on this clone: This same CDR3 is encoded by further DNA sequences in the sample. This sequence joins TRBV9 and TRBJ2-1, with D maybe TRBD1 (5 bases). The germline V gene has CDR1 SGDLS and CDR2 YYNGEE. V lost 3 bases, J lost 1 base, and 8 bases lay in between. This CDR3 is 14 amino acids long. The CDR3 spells CASSGTGSYNEQFF. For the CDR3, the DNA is TGTGCCAGCAGCGGAACAGGTTCCTACAATGAGCAGTTCTTC.

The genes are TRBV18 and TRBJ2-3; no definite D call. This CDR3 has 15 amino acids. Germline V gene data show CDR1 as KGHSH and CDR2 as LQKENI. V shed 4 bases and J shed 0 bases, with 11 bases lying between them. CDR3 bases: TGTGCCAGCTCACTTGACATCTCTAGCACAGATACGCAGTATTTT. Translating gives CASSLDISSTDTQYF. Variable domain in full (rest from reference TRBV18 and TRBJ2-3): NAGVMQNPRHLVRRRGQEARLRCSPMKGHSHVYWYRQLPEEGLKFMVYLQKENIIDESGMPKERFSAEFPKEGPSILRIQQVVRGDSAAYFCASSLDISSTDTQYFGPGTRLTVL.

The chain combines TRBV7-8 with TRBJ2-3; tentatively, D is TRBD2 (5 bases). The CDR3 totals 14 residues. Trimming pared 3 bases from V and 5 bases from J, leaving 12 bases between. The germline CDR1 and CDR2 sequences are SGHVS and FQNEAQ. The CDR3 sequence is CASSLRGRGDTQYF. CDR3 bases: TGTGCCAGCAGCTTGAGAGGGCGCGGAGATACGCAGTATTTT. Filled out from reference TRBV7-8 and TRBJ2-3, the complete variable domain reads GAGVSQSPRYKVAKRGQDVALRCDPISGHVSLFWYQQALGQGPEFLTYFQNEAQLDKSGLPSDRFFAERPEGSVSTLKIQRTQQEDSAVYLCASSLRGRGDTQYFGPGTRLTVL.

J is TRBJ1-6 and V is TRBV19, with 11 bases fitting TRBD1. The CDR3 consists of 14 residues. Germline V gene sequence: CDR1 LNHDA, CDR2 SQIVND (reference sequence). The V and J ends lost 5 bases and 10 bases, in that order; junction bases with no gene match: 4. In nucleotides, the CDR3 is TGTGCCAGTAGTGGACAGGGGGCGCGATCACCCCTCCACTTT. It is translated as CASSGQGARSPLHF.

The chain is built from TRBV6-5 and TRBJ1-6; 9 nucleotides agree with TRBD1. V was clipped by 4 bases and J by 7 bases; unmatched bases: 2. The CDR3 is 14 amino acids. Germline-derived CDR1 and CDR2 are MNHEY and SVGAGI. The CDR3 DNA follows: TGTGCCAGCAGTTCGGGACAGGGCAATTCACCCCTCCACTTT. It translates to CASSSGQGNSPLHF.

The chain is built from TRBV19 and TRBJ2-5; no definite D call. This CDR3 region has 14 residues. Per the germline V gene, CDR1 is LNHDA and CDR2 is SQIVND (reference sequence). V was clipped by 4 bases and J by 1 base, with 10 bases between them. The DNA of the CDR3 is TGTGCCAGTAGTAGATCACAGACCCAAGAGACCCAGTACTTC. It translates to CASSRSQTQETQYF.

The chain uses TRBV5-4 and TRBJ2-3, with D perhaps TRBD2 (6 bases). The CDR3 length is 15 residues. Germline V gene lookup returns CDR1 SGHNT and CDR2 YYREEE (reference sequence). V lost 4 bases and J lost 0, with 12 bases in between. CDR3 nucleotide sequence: TGTGCCAGCAGCCCATGGAGGGGTAGCACAGATACGCAGTATTTT. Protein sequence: CASSPWRGSTDTQYF. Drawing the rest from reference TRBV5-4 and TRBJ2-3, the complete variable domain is ETGVTQSPTHLIKTRGQQVTLRCSSQSGHNTVSWYQQALGQGPQFIFQYYREEENGRGNFPPRFSGLQFPNYSSELNVNALELDDSALYLCASSPWRGSTDTQYFGPGTRLTVL.

DNA for the CDR3: TGCGCCAGCAGCCCAGGTGTAGGCACAGATACGCAGTATTTT. Encoded protein: CASSPGVGTDTQYF. The chain carries TRBV5-1 and TRBJ2-3; D uncertain. V was cut by 4 bases and J by 1 base, with 10 bases left in between. The germline V gene encodes CDR1 SGHRS and CDR2 YFSETQ. The CDR3 length is 14 residues.

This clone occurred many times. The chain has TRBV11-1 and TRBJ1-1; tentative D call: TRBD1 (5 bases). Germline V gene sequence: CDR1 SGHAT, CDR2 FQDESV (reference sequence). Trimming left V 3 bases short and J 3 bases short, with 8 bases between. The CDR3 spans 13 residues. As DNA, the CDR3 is TGTGCCAGCAGCTTCGGGGGATACACTGAAGCTTTCTTT. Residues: CASSFGGYTEAFF.

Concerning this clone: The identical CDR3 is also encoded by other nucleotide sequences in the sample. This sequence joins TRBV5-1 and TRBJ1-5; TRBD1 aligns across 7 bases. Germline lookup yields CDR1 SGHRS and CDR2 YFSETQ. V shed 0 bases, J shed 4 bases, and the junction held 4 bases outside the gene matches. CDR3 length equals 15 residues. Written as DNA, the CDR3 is TGCGCCAGCAGCTTGGATAGGGGGCGGAATCAGCCCCAGCATTTT. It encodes CASSLDRGRNQPQHF.

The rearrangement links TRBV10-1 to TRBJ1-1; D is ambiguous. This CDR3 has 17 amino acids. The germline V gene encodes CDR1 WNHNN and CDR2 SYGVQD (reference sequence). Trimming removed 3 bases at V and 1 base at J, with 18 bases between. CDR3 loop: CASSDTALRKANTEAFF. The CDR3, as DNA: TGCGCCAGCAGTGATACAGCCCTCCGAAAGGCGAACACTGAAGCTTTCTTT.

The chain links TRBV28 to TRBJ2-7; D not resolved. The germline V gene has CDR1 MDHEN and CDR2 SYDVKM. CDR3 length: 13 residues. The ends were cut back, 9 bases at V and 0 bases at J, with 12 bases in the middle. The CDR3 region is CASEPGASYEQYF. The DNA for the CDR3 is TGTGCCAGTGAACCAGGTGCCTCCTACGAGCAGTACTTC.

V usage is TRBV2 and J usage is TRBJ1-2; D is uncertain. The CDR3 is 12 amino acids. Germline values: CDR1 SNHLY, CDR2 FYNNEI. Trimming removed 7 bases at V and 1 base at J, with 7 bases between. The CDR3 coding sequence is TGTGCCAGCACTCTCCTTAACTATGGCTACACCTTC. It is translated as CASTLLNYGYTF.

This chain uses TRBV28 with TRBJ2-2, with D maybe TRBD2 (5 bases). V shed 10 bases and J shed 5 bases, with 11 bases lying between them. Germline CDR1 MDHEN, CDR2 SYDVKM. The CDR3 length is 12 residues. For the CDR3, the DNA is TGTGCCACTCAAGGCGGGACCGGGGAGCTGTTTTTT. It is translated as CATQGGTGELFF.

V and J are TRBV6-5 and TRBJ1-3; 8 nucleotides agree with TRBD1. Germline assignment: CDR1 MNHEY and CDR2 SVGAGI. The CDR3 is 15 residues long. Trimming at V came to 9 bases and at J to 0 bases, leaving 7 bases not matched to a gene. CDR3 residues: CARKSDRDSGNTIYF. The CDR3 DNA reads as TGTGCCAGAAAGTCGGACAGGGACTCTGGAAACACCATATATTTT.